The clone carrying this T cell receptor (beta chain) was found a few times. V gave up 3 bases and J gave up 6 bases, with 15 bases separating them. Germline CDR1 is LNHDA and CDR2 is SQIVND (reference sequence). The length of the CDR3 is 15 residues. This specimen comes from a study of T cells in Graves' hyperthyroidism and ophthalmopathy. Regions amplified from RNA transcripts were the TCR beta CDR3 regions. Using the HTBI primer set, a first-round RT-PCR was run on the TCR CDR3. Each CDR3 protein gets one entry after TCRdb re-called the multiplex PCR reads with MiXCR. The sample carries about 530,000 distinct CDR3 sequences, approximately 17% recorded once.

The chain uses TRBV19 and TRBJ2-1; either TRBD1 or TRBD2 may supply D (5 bases each). The sample consisted of blood. This clonotype originated in a woman between 18 and 29 years old with Graves' ophthalmopathy. Here the CDR3 reads CASSIDPEGLNEQFF. CDR3 DNA: TGTGCCAGTAGTATCGACCCTGAGGGGCTCAATGAGCAGTTCTTC.